The 24 T cell receptor beta chains reported below all come from one sample, sequenced in a study of cytomegalovirus exposure and HLA in healthy donors. Use of 60 Vbeta and 13 Jbeta primers characterized the PCR. Repertoires were generated with immunoSEQ multiplex PCR, while TCRdb's copy carries only in-frame clones and drops some. The data show some 140,000 clones, approximately 61% seen once. Input material: PBMCs. All receptors come from a human donor in good health.

This chain joins TRBV2 and TRBJ2-3; the D gene is possibly TRBD1 (5 bases). Germline assignment: CDR1 SNHLY and CDR2 FYNNEI. V was clipped by 8 bases and J by 2 bases, with 14 bases between them. The CDR3 runs 14 residues. In DNA form, the CDR3 reads TGTGCCAGCCTGGTGGGGCCACACACAGATACGCAGTATTTT. As protein: CASLVGPHTDTQYF. The complete variable domain, with remaining parts taken from reference TRBV2 and TRBJ2-3, reads EPEVTQTPSHQVTQMGQEVILRCVPISNHLYFYWYRQILGQKVEFLVSFYNNEISEKSEIFDDQFSVERPDGSNFTLKIRSTKLEDSAMYFCASLVGPHTDTQYFGPGTRLTVL.

The chain links TRBV5-1 to TRBJ2-5, with a weak D call TRBD2 (6 bases). V was pared by 4 bases and J by 5 bases, with 12 bases between. The germline CDR1 and CDR2 sequences are SGHRS and YFSETQ. The CDR3 is made up of 13 amino acids. CDR3 nucleotide sequence: TGCGCCAGCAGCCGGGACTGGCGGGAGACCCAGTACTTC. Translation gives CASSRDWRETQYF.

The chain recombines TRBV27 with TRBJ2-3; perhaps TRBD2 as D (6 bases). Germline V gene data show CDR1 as MNHEY and CDR2 as SMNVEV (reference sequence). Trimming pared 4 bases from V and 1 base from J, leaving 15 bases between. The CDR3 spans 16 residues. In nucleotides, the CDR3 is TGTGCCAGCAGTTCCTACGGGGGTGGGGGCACAGATACGCAGTATTTT. Amino acid sequence: CASSSYGGGGTDTQYF.

This clone has only a few counts. The chain couples TRBV10-2 to TRBJ2-7, with 7 bases matching TRBD1. V lost 3 bases, J lost 3 bases, and 11 bases stayed unmatched. Germline values: CDR1 WSHSY, CDR2 SAAADI. CDR3 size: 16 residues. The CDR3 sequence is CASSETFRDSSYEQYF. The CDR3 region has the DNA TGCGCCAGCAGTGAAACTTTCCGGGACAGCAGCTACGAGCAGTACTTC.

The chain recombines TRBV28 with TRBJ2-7; possibly TRBD2 for D (6 bases). V was trimmed by 0 bases and J by 8 bases, leaving 23 bases between them. The CDR3 loop spans 17 amino acids. Germline V gene lookup returns CDR1 MDHEN and CDR2 SYDVKM. In DNA, the CDR3 is TGTGCCAGCAGTTTATGGGGAGGACGGCGACCCCTTGGGAAGCAGTACTTC. This translates into CASSLWGGRRPLGKQYF. The full variable domain, completed using reference TRBV28 and TRBJ2-7, is DVKVTQSSRYLVKRTGEKVFLECVQDMDHENMFWYRQDPGLGLRLIYFSYDVKMKEKGDIPEGYSVSREKKERFSLILESASTNQTSMYLCASSLWGGRRPLGKQYFGPGTRLTVT.

The chain recombines TRBV11-2 with TRBJ2-5; D perhaps matches TRBD1 (6 bases). Trimming left V 7 bases short and J 5 bases short, with 8 bases between. This CDR3 is built from 11 residues. CDR1 is SGHAT and CDR2 is FQNNGV in the germline V gene. CDR3 coding DNA: TGTGCCAGCACCCAGGGGGAGACCCAGTACTTC. Amino acid sequence: CASTQGETQYF.

V usage is TRBV6-6 and J usage is TRBJ2-7, with D perhaps TRBD2 (5 bases). This CDR3 is 13 amino acids long. Germline CDR1 MNHNY, CDR2 SVGAGI (reference sequence). V lost 6 bases to trimming and J lost 10 bases, with 19 bases between them. CDR3 DNA sequence: TGTGCCAGCAGCTCCCTTTCGGGGAAGCATCAGTACTTC. Encoded protein: CASSSLSGKHQYF.

This clone has a handful of counts. V is TRBV6-1 and J is TRBJ2-3; 8 positions agree with TRBD2. After removal of 4 bases from V and 2 bases from J, the junction contained 14 bases not matched to a gene. CDR1 is MNHNS and CDR2 is SASEGT in the germline V gene. The CDR3 loop spans 18 amino acids. The CDR3, as DNA: TGTGCCAGCAGTGCCCGAAGGGGTAGCGGGAACCCCACAGATACGCAGTATTTT. Its translation is CASSARRGSGNPTDTQYF.

V and J are TRBV28 and TRBJ1-5; tentative D call: TRBD1 (5 bases). CDR3 length: 15 amino acids. The V end was cut by 1 base, the J end by 5 bases, with 12 bases between. Germline V gives CDR1 MDHEN, CDR2 SYDVKM. The DNA for the CDR3 is TGTGCCAGCAGTTTATACTACGGGGGTCATCAGCCCCAGCATTTT. Its translation is CASSLYYGGHQPQHF.

The chain is built from TRBV5-1 and TRBJ2-7; a weak D match, TRBD1 (6 bases). Trimming shortened V by 5 bases and J by 2 bases, and 8 bases separated the two germline ends. Germline values: CDR1 SGHRS, CDR2 YFSETQ. The CDR3 has 12 amino acids. The CDR3 coding sequence is TGCGCCAGCAGGGACAGCACCTACGAGCAGTACTTC. Translating it yields CASRDSTYEQYF.

J is TRBJ1-1 and V is TRBV7-3, with 8 bases that match TRBD1. The CDR3 runs to 15 residues. Per the germline V gene, CDR1 is SGHTA and CDR2 is FQGTGA. The J segment lost 3 bases and the V segment lost 4 bases, leaving 7 bases of the junction unmatched. CDR3 DNA: TGTGCCAGCAGCTCGACGGACAGGGCTGACACTGAAGCTTTCTTT. Amino acids: CASSSTDRADTEAFF. The entire variable domain, with the rest obtained from reference TRBV7-3 and TRBJ1-1, is as follows: GAGVSQTPSNKVTEKGKYVELRCDPISGHTALYWYRQSLGQGPEFLIYFQGTGAADDSGLPNDRFFAVRPEGSVSTLKIQRTERGDSAVYLCASSSTDRADTEAFFGQGTRLTVV.

The genes are TRBV9 and TRBJ2-1; 11 nucleotides line up with TRBD2. The CDR3 runs 16 residues. Germline CDR1 is SGDLS and CDR2 is YYNGEE. Germline trimming cut 3 bases from V and 5 bases from J; bases unmatched to any gene: 7. CDR3 nucleotide sequence: TGTGCCAGCAGCGGGGGGACTAGCGGTCTGGACAATGAGCAGTTCTTC. Translated: CASSGGTSGLDNEQFF.

This clone has just a few counts. V and J are TRBV23-1 and TRBJ2-5; 8 bases match TRBD1. The better agreement between TRBJ2-7 and the DNA end casts doubt on the J call. TRBV23-1 carries the ORF label, with uncertain function. This CDR3 region has 13 residues. The CDR3 sequence: CASSPGQDYEQYF. The CDR3 region has the DNA TGCGCCAGCAGTCCGGGACAGGACTACGAGCAGTACTTC.

This chain links TRBV27 with TRBJ2-1; possibly TRBD2 for D (5 bases). This CDR3 has 15 residues. The V end lost 4 bases, the J end lost 9 bases, and 19 bases lay between the germline ends. From germline, CDR1 is MNHEY and CDR2 SMNVEV (reference sequence). CDR3 region: CASSSPPAGGREQFF. The CDR3 DNA reads TGTGCCAGCAGTTCCCCCCCCGCGGGTGGACGTGAGCAGTTCTTC.

The rearrangement joins TRBV4-3 to TRBJ2-7, with 10 bases aligning to TRBD1. Germline CDR1 reads LGHNA; CDR2 reads YSLEER. There are 15 residues in the CDR3. V gave up 1 base and J gave up 1 base; unmatched junction bases: 1. CDR3 nucleotides: TGCGCCAGCAGCCAAGGGACAGGGGGGTCCTACGAGCAGTACTTC. This gives the protein CASSQGTGGSYEQYF.

V gene TRBV10-1 combines with J gene TRBJ1-2, with D possibly matching TRBD1 (6 bases). V was shortened by 5 bases and J by 8 bases, with 15 bases between the two germline ends. This CDR3 is built from 13 residues. Germline CDR1 is WNHNN and CDR2 is SYGVQD (reference sequence). The CDR3, as DNA: TGCGCCAGCAGTCCCAACAGGGATAGGGGCTACACCTTC. This gives the protein CASSPNRDRGYTF.

This clone was recorded only once. The chain is built from TRBV19 and TRBJ2-1; a possible D gene is TRBD2 (6 bases). V was pared by 2 bases and J by 9 bases, with 11 bases between. Looked up from germline, CDR1 is LNHDA and CDR2 is SQIVND (reference sequence). This CDR3 comprises 13 residues. CDR3 DNA: TGTGCCAGTAGTATATTAACTAGCACTGAGCAGTTCTTC. Residues: CASSILTSTEQFF. Using reference TRBV19 and TRBJ2-1 for the parts outside the CDR3, the full variable domain is DGGITQSPKYLFRKEGQNVTLSCEQNLNHDAMYWYRQDPGQGLRLIYYSQIVNDFQKGDIAEGYSVSREKKESFPLTVTSAQKNPTAFYLCASSILTSTEQFFGPGTRLTVL.

The CDR3 DNA is TGTGCTAGTGGTTTGGAGAGGCTAGCCAAAAACATTCAGTACTTC. Its translation is CASGLERLAKNIQYF. V is TRBV12-5 and J is TRBJ2-4, with D unresolved. Between the trimmed V and J ends, which lost 1 base and 0 bases, there was a span of 7 bases. Germline-derived CDR1 and CDR2 are LGHNT and FRNRAP. CDR3 length: 15 amino acids.

The chain combines TRBV18 with TRBJ2-7; 7 positions match TRBD1. This CDR3 has 15 amino acids. CDR1 and CDR2 (germline): KGHSH, LQKENI. V was pared by 2 bases and J by 8 bases, with 12 bases of the junction left unmatched. In DNA form, the CDR3 reads TGTGCCAGCTCACCAAGGACAGGAGACCCTCTTAAGCAGTACTTC. Its protein product is CASSPRTGDPLKQYF.

This clone is a singleton in its sample. The V gene is TRBV29-1, the J gene TRBJ2-2, with D possibly matching TRBD1 (6 bases). CDR1 and CDR2 from the germline V gene are SQVTM and ANQGSEA. V was trimmed by 3 bases and J by 6 bases, leaving 17 bases between them. This CDR3 is 15 amino acids long. CDR3 amino acids: CSVDPTGIRAGELFF. The CDR3, as DNA: TGCAGCGTTGACCCTACAGGGATAAGGGCCGGGGAGCTGTTTTTT.

The chain employs TRBV28 and TRBJ2-2; weak D call: TRBD2 (6 bases). The CDR3 extends over 15 amino acids. The germline V gene has CDR1 MDHEN and CDR2 SYDVKM. The ends were cut back, 2 bases at V and 5 bases at J, with 12 bases in the middle. The CDR3 region is CASSLGGVRTGELFF. DNA of the CDR3: TGTGCCAGCAGTTTAGGAGGGGTGAGGACCGGGGAGCTGTTTTTT.

This clone was recorded a few times. The rearrangement links TRBV19 to TRBJ2-1; D remains ambiguous. The ends were cut back, 2 bases at V and 5 bases at J, with 7 bases in the middle. Germline assignment: CDR1 LNHDA and CDR2 SQIVND (reference sequence). The CDR3 runs to 13 residues. The CDR3: CASSIRGDNEQFF. The DNA for the CDR3 is TGTGCCAGTAGTATACGAGGAGACAATGAGCAGTTCTTC.

The genes are TRBV27 and TRBJ2-7; a possible D gene is TRBD1 (7 bases). V lost 5 bases to trimming and J lost 6 bases, with 11 bases between them. CDR1 MNHEY and CDR2 SMNVEV come from the germline V gene (reference sequence). This CDR3 has 12 residues. In DNA form, the CDR3 reads TGTGCCAGCAGTGTCCAGGGGGGCGAGCAGTACTTC. As protein: CASSVQGGEQYF.

This clone appeared a few times. The chain joins TRBV7-9 to TRBJ2-2, with 10 bases aligning to TRBD1. This CDR3 comprises 15 residues. The J segment lost 4 bases and the V segment lost 5 bases, leaving 4 bases of the junction unmatched. CDR1 is SEHNR, CDR2 FQNEAQ, per germline (reference sequence). For the CDR3, the DNA is TGTGCCAGCAGCCTGACAGGGGGCTTCACCGGGGAGCTGTTTTTT. Amino acid sequence: CASSLTGGFTGELFF.